This is a list of T cell receptor beta chains from one sample in a study of T cells in Graves' hyperthyroidism and ophthalmopathy. TCRdb itself ran the multiplex PCR reads through MiXCR, one entry per CDR3 protein. The data hold about 620,000 distinct CDR3 sequences, with roughly 15% observed a single time. Sample: blood. These receptors were collected from a woman aged 25-40 years with Graves' hyperthyroidism. CDR3s leave out the opening cysteine and the closing phenylalanine or tryptophan. Size tells how often a clone was seen (once, few, many) or the class of an expanded clone, and some rows leave it out.

V gene: TRBV12-5
clone size: many
CDR3 protein: ASGLSAGRYEQY

V gene: TRBV11-1
clone size: many
CDR3 protein: ASSAGQRTNEKLF

V gene: TRBV6-6
clone size: .
CDR3 protein: ASSYLAGTSYEQY

V gene: TRBV11-1
clone size: many
CDR3 protein: ASSWAGDTRDTQY

V gene: TRBV10-3
clone size: .
CDR3 protein: AISMRTGGVDEQY

V gene: TRBV28
clone size: many
CDR3 protein: ASSLLYTEAF

V gene: TRBV7-8
clone size: many
CDR3 protein: ASRKGHAGGTMLDEQF

V gene: TRBV28
clone size: .
CDR3 protein: ASSPLQGYTEAF

V gene: TRBV6-2/TRBV6-3
clone size: .
CDR3 protein: ASRSGTSGFQETQY

V gene: TRBV19
clone size: .
CDR3 protein: ALAGGGSYEQY

V gene: TRBV10-3
clone size: many
CDR3 protein: AISESPGDAEAF

V gene: TRBV2
clone size: .
CDR3 protein: ASSELRNAEAF

V gene: TRBV20-1
clone size: many
CDR3 protein: SAARGTEAF

V gene: TRBV7-2
clone size: few
CDR3 protein: ASSLSPLITDTQY

V gene: TRBV7-8
clone size: many
CDR3 protein: ASASGGHEQY

V gene: TRBV11-2
clone size: many
CDR3 protein: ASSLELGAADTQY

V gene: TRBV20-1
clone size: few
CDR3 protein: SARKTSYEQY

V gene: TRBV5-5
clone size: .
CDR3 protein: ASSLGGRLGEQY

V gene: TRBV2
clone size: many
CDR3 protein: ASKQWSGRTDTQY

V gene: TRBV28
clone size: many
CDR3 protein: ASSPIRRWYYEQY

V gene: TRBV10-3
clone size: many
CDR3 protein: AISGMTSGRNEQF

V gene: TRBV24-1
clone size: many
CDR3 protein: ATIKPGELF

V gene: TRBV27
clone size: .
CDR3 protein: ASTPGTGGGYEQY

V gene: TRBV11-3
clone size: many
CDR3 protein: ASSFGAGGSEQF

V gene: TRBV29-1
clone size: .
CDR3 protein: SVLEKSGYEQY

V gene: TRBV6-2/TRBV6-3
clone size: .
CDR3 protein: ASSYSTGLLTPNTEAF

V gene: TRBV5-1
clone size: few
CDR3 protein: ASSLGLSEYGYT

V gene: TRBV30
clone size: many
CDR3 protein: AWSRGTSDEQY

V gene: TRBV7-9
clone size: few
CDR3 protein: ASSGGMTQY

V gene: TRBV6-2/TRBV6-3
clone size: many
CDR3 protein: ASSSLTDYEQY

V gene: TRBV4-3
clone size: .
CDR3 protein: ASSHRDGDYEQY

V gene: TRBV2
clone size: many
CDR3 protein: ASSSDRDNEKLF

V gene: TRBV28
clone size: .
CDR3 protein: ASSRVYTGELF

V gene: TRBV6-5
clone size: .
CDR3 protein: ASRKSGRGADTQY

V gene: TRBV11-2
clone size: few
CDR3 protein: ASSLIGGRNEQF

V gene: TRBV9
clone size: many
CDR3 protein: ASSVSGSLIGEQY

V gene: TRBV9
clone size: few
CDR3 protein: ASSVGWGNQPQH

V gene: TRBV5-1
clone size: .
CDR3 protein: ASSLNSGISYEQY

V gene: TRBV18
clone size: many
CDR3 protein: ASSPRTLFNEQF

V gene: TRBV7-9
clone size: few
CDR3 protein: ASSLGVRGFYNEQF

V gene: TRBV18
clone size: many
CDR3 protein: ASSPQQGMDYGYT